These 22 T cell receptor beta chains share one sample of origin, sequenced in a study of early T cells in non-severe SARS-CoV-2 infection. TCRdb recomputed calls from the 5' RACE reads with MiXCR, one row per CDR3 protein. Among 100,000 to 130,000 distinct CDR3 sequences listed, 12% were seen once. Sequencing was performed on whole blood. The origin of the receptors is an adult who was a healthcare worker with PCR-confirmed SARS-CoV-2 infection or an uninfected control (not recorded which).

This clonotype was picked up many times. The chain carries TRBV5-6 and TRBJ2-5; 9 bases are shared with TRBD1. CDR3 length equals 16 residues. Per germline, CDR1 SGHDT and CDR2 YYEEEE. The junction had 7 bases not matched to a gene; V was cut back by 0 bases and J by 4 bases. CDR3 nucleotide sequence: TGTGCCAGCAGCTTGGTGGGGGAACAGGGGGCAGAGACCCAGTACTTC. Its translation is CASSLVGEQGAETQYF.

This clonotype has at least ten counts. The chain combines TRBV12-3 or TRBV12-4 with TRBJ2-7; TRBD2 matches 7 bases. V shed 3 bases, J shed 4 bases, and the junction held 6 bases outside the gene matches. The CDR3 runs to 14 residues. In DNA, the CDR3 is TGTGCCAGCAGTTTGGCGGGAGAAGTGTACGAGCAGTACTTC. Its protein is CASSLAGEVYEQYF.

This sequence joins TRBV7-2 and TRBJ2-1; weak D call: TRBD2 (5 bases). Germline assignment: CDR1 SGHTA and CDR2 FQGNSA. CDR3 length equals 15 residues. Trimming removed 3 bases at V and 3 bases at J, with 12 bases between. The CDR3 DNA is TGTGCCAGCAGCTTGAGGAGCGGTAACTACAATGAGCAGTTCTTC. Its translation: CASSLRSGNYNEQFF.

The DNA for the CDR3 is TGTGCCAGCAGCCCCAATTGGGGTCAGCCCCAGCATTTT. Protein sequence: CASSPNWGQPQHF. The chain recombines TRBV7-9 with TRBJ1-5; D remains ambiguous. This CDR3 contains 13 residues. The ends were cut back, 5 bases at V and 6 bases at J, with 11 bases in the middle. Germline assignment: CDR1 SEHNR and CDR2 FQNEAQ (reference sequence).

This clonotype has just a few counts. V is TRBV6-1 and J is TRBJ1-1, with 9 nucleotides matching TRBD1. CDR3 size: 13 residues. Germline CDR1 MNHNS, CDR2 SASEGT. V dropped 8 bases and J dropped 4; count of bases not matched to a gene: 5. This CDR3 is CASWTGEGTEAFF. Here the CDR3 DNA reads TGTGCCAGCTGGACAGGGGAAGGCACTGAAGCTTTCTTT.

This clonotype was seen many times. The chain uses TRBV19 and TRBJ1-2; D unclear. The CDR3 extends over 11 amino acids. The V end lost 6 bases, the J end lost 1 base, and 3 bases lay between the germline ends. Germline values: CDR1 LNHDA, CDR2 SQIVND (reference sequence). The CDR3 is CASSHNYGYTF. As DNA, the CDR3 is TGTGCCAGTAGCCATAACTATGGCTACACCTTC.

This clonotype came up a few times. The chain links TRBV12-3 or TRBV12-4 to TRBJ1-1, with TRBD1 matching over 8 bases. The length of the CDR3 is 15 residues. V lost 7 bases and J lost 4; bases outside the gene matches: 11. As DNA, the CDR3 is TGTGCCAGCACTTCCCCGGACAGGGATGGCACTGAAGCTTTCTTT. Protein product: CASTSPDRDGTEAFF.

This clonotype was found a few times. The rearrangement joins TRBV5-6 to TRBJ1-6; D is uncertain. The germline V gene has CDR1 SGHDT and CDR2 YYEEEE. The length of the CDR3 is 14 residues. V was shortened by 0 bases and J by 5 bases, with 6 bases between the two germline ends. Here the CDR3 DNA reads TGTGCCAGCAGCTTGGCAGCTAATAATTCACCCCTCCACTTT. This encodes CASSLAANNSPLHF.

This clonotype was counted at least ten times. The chain has TRBV7-6 and TRBJ2-3; 8 positions match TRBD2. The length of the CDR3 is 17 residues. Germline loops: CDR1 SGHVS, CDR2 FNYEAQ. The J segment lost 2 bases and the V segment lost 5 bases, leaving 12 bases of the junction unmatched. For the CDR3, the DNA is TGTGCCAGCAGCCTCATCCCAGCGGGGGCGATCACAGATACGCAGTATTTT. This sequence encodes CASSLIPAGAITDTQYF.

This clonotype was counted between two and nine times. CDR3 DNA: TGTGCCACCAGCAGGCTTGGAAGAGAGACCCAGTACTTC. Its translation is CATSRLGRETQYF. V usage is TRBV15 and J usage is TRBJ2-5; D gene uncertain. Germline CDR1 and CDR2: LNHNV and YYDKDF (reference sequence). CDR3 size: 13 residues. V lost 3 bases and J lost 4, with 9 bases in between. Using reference TRBV15 and TRBJ2-5 for the parts outside the CDR3, the full variable domain is DAMVIQNPRYQVTQFGKPVTLSCSQTLNHNVMYWYQQKSSQAPKLLFHYYDKDFNNEADTPDNFQSRRPNTSFCFLDIRSPGLGDTAMYLCATSRLGRETQYFGPGTRLLVL.

This clonotype was found many times. The chain uses TRBV12-3 or TRBV12-4 and TRBJ1-6; no definite D call. Trimming shortened V by 3 bases and J by 6 bases, and 15 bases separated the two germline ends. The CDR3 contains 16 residues. Here the CDR3 DNA reads TGTGCCAGCAGTTTGCTTGGTGGATCTCGTAATTCACCCCTCCACTTT. As protein: CASSLLGGSRNSPLHF.

This clonotype has more than one count but fewer than ten. The chain combines TRBV7-9 with TRBJ1-4; no clear D gene. This CDR3 has 15 residues. Trimming shortened V by 1 base and J by 8 bases, and 14 bases separated the two germline ends. Germline V gives CDR1 SEHNR, CDR2 FQNEAQ (reference sequence). CDR3 bases: TGTGCCAGCAGCTTAGGCGGCGCCTCCGTAGAAAAACTGTTTTTT. Translating it yields CASSLGGASVEKLFF.

This clonotype was recorded at least ten times. The rearrangement uses TRBV5-1 and TRBJ1-6, with D hard to call. Trimming shortened V by 0 bases and J by 7 bases, and 14 bases separated the two germline ends. Germline assignment: CDR1 SGHRS and CDR2 YFSETQ. The CDR3 sequence is 16 residues long. DNA of the CDR3: TGCGCCAGCAGCTTGGAATGGGCAGTAATGAATTCACCCCTCCACTTT. Protein sequence: CASSLEWAVMNSPLHF.

This clonotype was picked up many times. V is TRBV5-4 and J is TRBJ2-7; TRBD2 matches 9 bases. Germline trimming cut 6 bases from V and 5 bases from J; bases unmatched to any gene: 15. The CDR3 totals 16 residues. Germline V gene sequence: CDR1 SGHNT, CDR2 YYREEE (reference sequence). The CDR3: CASTPRGAGGPHEQYF. DNA of the CDR3: TGTGCCAGCACCCCGCGTGGGGCGGGGGGGCCCCACGAGCAGTACTTC.

At least ten counts were recorded for this clonotype. The chain is built from TRBV18 and TRBJ2-1, with 11 bases matching TRBD1. The CDR3 totals 15 residues. The germline V gene encodes CDR1 KGHSH and CDR2 LQKENI. Trimming took 6 bases from V and 6 from J; bases not matched to a gene: 7. The CDR3 region is CASSSTGTGGNEQFF. The CDR3 DNA reads as TGTGCCAGCTCGTCTACCGGGACAGGGGGCAATGAGCAGTTCTTC.

This clonotype has at least ten counts. The genes are TRBV12-3 or TRBV12-4 and TRBJ2-1; 9 bases map to TRBD1. The V and J ends lost 7 bases and 10 bases, in that order; junction bases with no gene match: 17. CDR3 length: 16 amino acids. In nucleotides, the CDR3 is TGTGCCAGCACCAACCTAGACAGGGGGGATAATGAGGAGCAGTTCTTC. Translation: CASTNLDRGDNEEQFF.

This clonotype was counted ten times or more. This rearrangement joins TRBV20-1 to TRBJ2-7, with 7 bases matching TRBD2. Germline V lookup: CDR1 DFQATT, CDR2 SNEGSKA (reference sequence). The CDR3 runs to 13 residues. V trimming: 4 bases; J trimming: 2 bases; junction bases outside the gene matches: 5. CDR3 bases: TGCAGTGCTACGGGACTACTCCCCTACGAGCAGTACTTC. Translation gives CSATGLLPYEQYF.

This clonotype was recorded a few times. The chain joins TRBV28 to TRBJ2-7; no firm D call. CDR1 MDHEN and CDR2 SYDVKM come from the germline V gene. The CDR3 loop spans 14 amino acids. V lost 5 bases and J 2 bases, leaving 13 bases between the germline ends. The CDR3, as DNA: TGTGCCAGCAGTCCCTATTTGCGTCCCTACGAGCAGTACTTC. It translates to CASSPYLRPYEQYF. The full variable domain, in which reference TRBV28 and TRBJ2-7 provide the parts outside the CDR3, is DVKVTQSSRYLVKRTGEKVFLECVQDMDHENMFWYRQDPGLGLRLIYFSYDVKMKEKGDIPEGYSVSREKKERFSLILESASTNQTSMYLCASSPYLRPYEQYFGPGTRLTVT.

This clonotype was found many times. The chain links TRBV7-9 to TRBJ1-1; a possible D gene is TRBD1 (5 bases). Deletions cut 6 bases from V and 1 base from J, with 15 bases between. Germline V gene data show CDR1 as SEHNR and CDR2 as FQNEAQ (reference sequence). The CDR3 contains 15 residues. CDR3 sequence reads: CASSPGYQANTEAFF. CDR3 nucleotide sequence: TGTGCCAGCAGTCCAGGGTATCAGGCGAACACTGAAGCTTTCTTT.

The rearrangement uses TRBV5-1 and TRBJ2-1; 7 bases agree with TRBD2. Trimming removed 4 bases from V and 7 bases from J; junction bases left unmatched: 8. The CDR3 totals 14 residues. Germline V lookup: CDR1 SGHRS, CDR2 YFSETQ. The CDR3 here is CASSPATSLNEQFF. CDR3 coding DNA: TGCGCCAGCAGCCCCGCGACTAGCCTAAATGAGCAGTTCTTC. Full variable domain (missing parts from reference TRBV5-1 and TRBJ2-1): KAGVTQTPRYLIKTRGQQVTLSCSPISGHRSVSWYQQTPGQGLQFLFEYFSETQRNKGNFPGRFSGRQFSNSRSEMNVSTLELGDSALYLCASSPATSLNEQFFGPGTRLTVL.

This clonotype came up a few times. The chain is built from TRBV29-1 and TRBJ1-1, with 8 nucleotides matching TRBD1. With 7 bases clipped from V and 7 bases from J, the junction kept 8 bases outside the gene matches. In germline, CDR1 is SQVTM, CDR2 ANQGSEA. CDR3 size: 12 residues. The CDR3 is CSADRVGVEAFF. CDR3 sequence (DNA): TGCAGCGCGGACAGGGTGGGAGTTGAAGCTTTCTTT.

In this sample, this clonotype turned up a few times. This chain links TRBV6-5 with TRBJ2-2; D may be TRBD1 or TRBD2 (5 bases each). V shed 1 base and J shed 6 bases, with 12 bases lying between them. The CDR3 consists of 15 residues. Germline V CDR1 and CDR2: MNHEY, SVGAGI. CDR3 in DNA: TGTGCCAGCAGTTACTTGGGACGCCTCCCCGGGGAGCTGTTTTTT. Protein sequence: CASSYLGRLPGELFF.